Below, 17 T cell receptor beta chains from the same sample are listed, as sequenced in a study of blood T cell repertoires in COVID-19. The protocol was immunoSEQ multiplex PCR, while the TCRdb copy is restricted to in-frame clones and leaves out a portion. The table lists about 370,000 clones, roughly 92% of them singletons, with 0.8% to 0.9% in the top ten. Sequencing used PBMCs or T cells enriched from blood (not recorded which). These receptors originate from a woman in her 40s who had been exposed to COVID-19.

The V gene is TRBV30, the J gene TRBJ2-2; 11 bases match TRBD2. The germline V gene encodes CDR1 GTSNPN and CDR2 SVGIG (reference sequence). Germline trimming cut 8 bases from V and 6 bases from J; bases unmatched to any gene: 8. The CDR3 has 14 amino acids. The CDR3 DNA follows: TGTGCCACCTCTAGCGGGAGGTTGTCCGGGGAGCTGTTTTTT. Translating it yields CATSSGRLSGELFF.

This rearrangement joins TRBV7-2 to TRBJ2-5; 16 bases are shared with TRBD2. Germline CDR1 is SGHTA and CDR2 is FQGNSA. This CDR3 has 17 residues. V was clipped by 4 bases and J by 4 bases; unmatched bases: 6. Here the CDR3 reads CASSSGLAGGLGETQYF. CDR3 sequence (DNA): TGTGCCAGCAGCTCGGGACTAGCGGGAGGGCTTGGAGAGACCCAGTACTTC.

This clone appeared once. This rearrangement joins TRBV3-1 (or the pseudogene TRBV3-2) to TRBJ1-3, with D possibly TRBD1 on 5 matching bases. V was clipped by 4 bases and J by 4 bases, with 17 bases between them. Germline assignment: CDR1 LGHDT and CDR2 YNNKEL (reference sequence). This CDR3 spans 16 amino acids. DNA of the CDR3: TGTGCCAGCAGCCCCCGGACCAGGGTAGCCGGAAACACCATATATTTT. It translates to CASSPRTRVAGNTIYF.

This clone came up many times. The chain employs TRBV9 and TRBJ1-2; 10 nucleotides agree with TRBD1. The CDR3 contains 13 residues. CDR1 SGDLS and CDR2 YYNGEE come from the germline V gene. Trimming removed 4 bases from V and 7 bases from J; junction bases left unmatched: 4. CDR3 nucleotide sequence: TGTGCCAGCAGCATAGGGGACAGGGGTGGCTACACCTTC. Translating it yields CASSIGDRGGYTF.

The chain uses TRBV30 and TRBJ1-5, with D possibly TRBD1 on 6 matching bases. Deletions cut 0 bases from V and 11 bases from J, with 14 bases between. From germline, CDR1 is GTSNPN and CDR2 SVGIG (reference sequence). The CDR3 is 13 residues long. The CDR3 DNA sequence: TGTGCCTGGAGTGTAGCAGGGGCAAGGTCCCAGCATTTT. This sequence encodes CAWSVAGARSQHF.

Comment on this clone: Other DNA sequences in this sample translate to the same CDR3. The chain joins TRBV12-3 or TRBV12-4 to TRBJ1-2; 7 nucleotides line up with TRBD1. The CDR3 loop spans 13 amino acids. The trim removed 5 bases at V and 2 bases at J, leaving 2 bases unmatched. CDR3 in DNA: TGTGCCAGCAGTCGACAGGGCAACTATGGCTACACCTTC. Translation gives CASSRQGNYGYTF.

The chain recombines TRBV7-2 with TRBJ2-7; 13 bases map to TRBD2. The ends lost 4 bases at V and 4 bases at J; junction bases unmatched: 7. The germline V gene has CDR1 SGHTA and CDR2 FQGNSA. The CDR3 is 16 amino acids. CDR3 in DNA: TGTGCCAGCAGCTCCCGGACTAGCGGGAGATTTTACGAGCAGTACTTC. It is translated as CASSSRTSGRFYEQYF.

This clone was picked up a small number of times. This chain links TRBV9 with TRBJ1-2, with 8 positions matching TRBD1. CDR3 length: 15 residues. The V gene end was trimmed by 0 bases and the J gene end by 3 bases; junction bases not matched to a gene: 4. Germline V lookup: CDR1 SGDLS, CDR2 YYNGEE. The CDR3 loop is CASSVGMTGDYGYTF. CDR3 bases: TGTGCCAGCAGCGTAGGGATGACAGGGGACTATGGCTACACCTTC.

The chain joins TRBV6-5 to TRBJ1-2, with unresolved D. V gave up 1 base and J gave up 2 bases, with 8 bases separating them. From germline, CDR1 is MNHEY and CDR2 SVGAGI. This CDR3 region has 14 residues. CDR3 region: CASSYFAGNYGYTF. CDR3 sequence (DNA): TGTGCCAGCAGTTACTTCGCGGGAAACTATGGCTACACCTTC.

The V gene is TRBV6-5, the J gene TRBJ1-4; 10 nucleotides line up with TRBD1. J was trimmed by 11 bases and V by 6 bases; bases with no gene match: 12. The CDR3 totals 15 residues. Germline V gene data show CDR1 as MNHEY and CDR2 as SVGAGI. The CDR3 region is CASRSYTGTGDKLFF. In DNA form, the CDR3 reads TGTGCCAGCAGGTCTTACACCGGGACAGGGGACAAACTGTTTTTT.

The J gene is TRBJ1-2, the V gene TRBV9; 8 bases line up with TRBD1. V shed 4 bases and J 2 bases; nucleotides not matched to a gene: 7. The CDR3 is 15 residues long. Germline V gene sequence: CDR1 SGDLS, CDR2 YYNGEE. The CDR3 nucleotides read TGTGCCAGCAGCCTTGGGACAGGAGTAAACTATGGCTACACCTTC. Translated: CASSLGTGVNYGYTF.

The gene calls are TRBV18 and TRBJ1-2; possible D gene TRBD1, 5 bases. V was trimmed by 3 bases and J by 4 bases, leaving 15 bases between them. The CDR3 is 15 residues long. CDR1 KGHSH and CDR2 LQKENI come from the germline V gene. CDR3 in amino acids: CASSPDSLFLYGYTF. The CDR3 region has the DNA TGTGCCAGCTCACCTGACAGCCTTTTCCTCTATGGCTACACCTTC.

This chain links TRBV10-1 with TRBJ2-7, with 8 bases fitting TRBD2. Per germline, CDR1 WNHNN and CDR2 SYGVQD (reference sequence). The length of the CDR3 is 16 residues. Trimming removed 3 bases from V and 4 bases from J; junction bases left unmatched: 11. DNA for the CDR3: TGCGCCAGCAGTGATGCCCCCGGGACTAGAGAATACGAGCAGTACTTC. It codes for CASSDAPGTREYEQYF.

Ten or more counts support this clone. The chain joins TRBV10-1 to TRBJ2-7, with a weak D call TRBD2 (6 bases). CDR3 length: 15 amino acids. CDR1 WNHNN and CDR2 SYGVQD come from the germline V gene (reference sequence). Trimming took 2 bases from V and 1 from J, leaving 12 bases between them. CDR3 coding DNA: TGCGCCAGCAGTGAGCAGGGAGGAATATCCTACGAGCAGTACTTC. This codes for CASSEQGGISYEQYF.

The chain combines TRBV5-4 with TRBJ1-1, with 8 bases lining up with TRBD1. CDR3 size: 15 residues. Germline CDR1 reads SGHNT; CDR2 reads YYREEE (reference sequence). V lost 4 bases, J lost 0 bases, and 5 bases stayed unmatched. CDR3 amino acids: CASSRGQGMNTEAFF. The CDR3 coding sequence is TGTGCCAGCAGCCGTGGACAGGGAATGAACACTGAAGCTTTCTTT.

The CDR3 loop is CASSPGGSQSGANVLTF. CDR3 DNA: TGCGCCAGCAGCCCAGGGGGGAGCCAATCTGGGGCCAACGTCCTGACTTTC. This sequence joins TRBV5-1 and TRBJ2-6, with TRBD1 as a possible D gene (7 bases). This CDR3 has 17 residues. Germline loops: CDR1 SGHRS, CDR2 YFSETQ. V gave up 4 bases and J gave up 1 base, with 15 bases separating them.

This chain joins TRBV7-9 and TRBJ2-2; 7 bases match TRBD2. V lost 6 bases, J lost 0 bases, and 4 bases stayed unmatched. CDR3 length: 15 residues. Germline V CDR1 and CDR2: SEHNR, FQNEAQ (reference sequence). The CDR3 bases are TGTGCCAGCAGGCCTAGCGGCTCGAACACCGGGGAGCTGTTTTTT. This gives the protein CASRPSGSNTGELFF. Using reference TRBV7-9 and TRBJ2-2 for the parts outside the CDR3, the full variable domain is DTGVSQNPRHKITKRGQNVTFRCDPISEHNRLYWYRQTLGQGPEFLTYFQNEAQLEKSRLLSDRFSAERPKGSFSTLEIQRTEQGDSAMYLCASRPSGSNTGELFFGEGSRLTVL.